Shown below are 10 T cell receptor beta chains from a single sample sequenced in a study of blood T cell repertoires in COVID-19. Clones were read by immunoSEQ multiplex PCR, and TCRdb kept only the in-frame ones, dropping some. The table lists about 60,000 clones, roughly 76% of them singletons, with about 50% in the top ten. The sequencing input was peripheral blood. Receptors were obtained from a woman older than 75 with acute or convalescent COVID-19.

The chain combines TRBV28 with TRBJ1-2, with TRBD1 as a possible D gene (6 bases). V was cut by 4 bases and J by 8 bases, with 8 bases left in between. Germline V gene data show CDR1 as MDHEN and CDR2 as SYDVKM. This CDR3 comprises 11 residues. The CDR3 protein is CASSYRDGYTF. CDR3 DNA: TGTGCCAGCAGTTACAGGGACGGCTACACCTTC.

The gene calls are TRBV18 and TRBJ2-7, with TRBD1 matching 7 bases. This CDR3 comprises 15 residues. Germline CDR1 reads KGHSH; CDR2 reads LQKENI. Trimming at V came to 3 bases and at J to 3 bases, leaving 8 bases not matched to a gene. The CDR3 bases are TGTGCCAGCTCACCGGCGACAGGGATCGGCTACGAGCAGTACTTC. Amino acids: CASSPATGIGYEQYF. The whole variable domain, filled in from reference TRBV18 and TRBJ2-7, reads NAGVMQNPRHLVRRRGQEARLRCSPMKGHSHVYWYRQLPEEGLKFMVYLQKENIIDESGMPKERFSAEFPKEGPSILRIQQVVRGDSAAYFCASSPATGIGYEQYFGPGTRLTVT.

The chain joins TRBV7-2 to TRBJ2-1, with D possibly TRBD2 on 5 matching bases. This CDR3 has 15 residues. The V end was cut by 0 bases, the J end by 4 bases, with 10 bases between. Germline V gene data show CDR1 as SGHTA and CDR2 as FQGNSA. CDR3 residues: CASSLASGKYNEQFF. Here the CDR3 DNA reads TGTGCCAGCAGCTTAGCGTCGGGGAAGTACAATGAGCAGTTCTTC.

The chain is built from TRBV28 and TRBJ1-1; 7 bases are shared with TRBD1. J was trimmed by 0 bases and V by 3 bases; bases with no gene match: 4. Germline CDR1 and CDR2: MDHEN and SYDVKM. This CDR3 contains 15 residues. DNA of the CDR3: TGTGCCAGCAGTTTGTCAGGGGGGATGAACACTGAAGCTTTCTTT. Translation gives CASSLSGGMNTEAFF.

Regarding this clone: At one end the junction does not follow the germline gene, possibly because of a read error. The chain uses TRBV18 and TRBJ2-7; 9 positions agree with TRBD1. Germline CDR1 reads KGHSH; CDR2 reads LQKENI. The CDR3 runs 15 residues. CDR3 in amino acids: CASSPPGQGSHEQYF. In DNA, the CDR3 is TGTGCCAGCTCACCTCCGGGACAGGGCTCCCACGAGCAGTACTTC.

V is TRBV24-1 and J is TRBJ2-3, with D unclear. Germline V lookup: CDR1 KGHDR, CDR2 SFDVKD. Trimming took off 4 bases at V and 4 bases at J, with 14 bases between the two ends. This CDR3 region has 15 residues. CDR3 region: CATSDPSEVADTQYF. The CDR3 DNA sequence: TGTGCCACCAGTGACCCATCCGAGGTCGCAGATACGCAGTATTTT.

The J gene is TRBJ1-5, the V gene TRBV11-2; the D gene is possibly TRBD1 (6 bases). This CDR3 spans 13 amino acids. Germline assignment: CDR1 SGHAT and CDR2 FQNNGV. Trimming stripped 4 bases from V and 5 bases from J, with 9 bases between. CDR3 amino acids: CASSSGDDQPQHF. CDR3 bases: TGTGCCAGCAGCTCAGGGGACGATCAGCCCCAGCATTTT.

This rearrangement joins TRBV19 to TRBJ2-6, with D possibly TRBD1 on 6 matching bases. There are 17 residues in the CDR3. Looked up from germline, CDR1 is LNHDA and CDR2 is SQIVND (reference sequence). V was trimmed by 4 bases and J by 0 bases, leaving 13 bases between them. The CDR3 region has the DNA TGTGCCAGTAGTAACACAGGGAGATACTCTGGGGCCAACGTCCTGACTTTC. Translating it yields CASSNTGRYSGANVLTF.

The chain has TRBV5-1 and TRBJ1-1, with 7 bases lining up with TRBD1. CDR3 length equals 15 residues. Germline V CDR1 and CDR2: SGHRS, YFSETQ. V lost 4 bases and J lost 0; bases outside the gene matches: 6. CDR3 nucleotide sequence: TGCGCCAGCAGCCCCACCGGGACAGTGAACACTGAAGCTTTCTTT. This sequence encodes CASSPTGTVNTEAFF.

The chain carries TRBV5-1 and TRBJ2-7; D perhaps matches TRBD1 (6 bases). CDR3 length: 13 residues. Germline lookup yields CDR1 SGHRS and CDR2 YFSETQ. V gave up 0 bases and J gave up 4 bases, with 8 bases separating them. The CDR3 bases are TGCGCCAGCAGCTTGGCGCAGGGGTACGAGCAGTACTTC. Protein sequence: CASSLAQGYEQYF.